The present T cell receptor beta chain was sequenced within a study of blood T cell repertoires in COVID-19. In the study overall: Sites across the United States, Italy and Spain contributed samples from acute and convalescent COVID-19. Sources were T cells, B-cell-depleted T cells, or PBMCs; the material itself was cDNA or gDNA.

With V trimmed by 1 base and J by 3 bases, 4 bases remained unmatched. The V gene's germline CDR1 is LGHDT and CDR2 YNNKEL (reference sequence). The CDR3 totals 15 residues. Original handling: The authors estimated nucleated cell counts from reference gene primer amplification. TCRdb's copy holds only in-frame clones and misses some; the assay was immunoSEQ multiplex PCR. V, J and clone size reflect that table, while D and trimming were determined from the DNA. This sample yields approximately 230,000 clones, of which around four fifths are seen a single time; roughly 5% belongs to the top ten. The sequenced material came from peripheral blood. The sequence derives from an elderly man with acute or convalescent COVID-19. The rearrangement joins TRBV3-1 (or the pseudogene TRBV3-2) to TRBJ2-3; 7 bases align to TRBD2. The CDR3 loop is CASSQVLAATDTQYF. The CDR3, as DNA: TGTGCCAGCAGCCAAGTTCTAGCGGCGACAGATACGCAGTATTTT.